This is a list of T cell receptor beta chains from one sample in a study of T cell responses to AZD1222 COVID-19 vaccine. The method was immunoSEQ multiplex PCR; TCRdb's version includes in-frame clones alone and lacks a portion of them. The table records approximately 150,000 clones, 89% of them present only once. The input for sequencing was peripheral blood, taken on day 0 of AZD1222 vaccination. These receptors all come from an adult in good health. Both conserved end residues are trimmed from each CDR3. Fields, in order: J gene, V gene, CDR3 protein.

>TRBJ2-5|TRBV3-1/TRBV3-2
ASRRGTNGGTQY
>TRBJ2-2|TRBV27
ASSLSSGVNTGELF
>TRBJ1-2|TRBV6-5
ASSPWTGMGYT
>TRBJ1-1|TRBV3-1/TRBV3-2
ASSQDRPGQRMGTEAF
>TRBJ2-5|TRBV18
ASSPVHYGTQY
>TRBJ1-1|TRBV7-2
ASSLGANTEAF
>TRBJ1-1|TRBV11-2
ASSEGLRTNTEAF
>TRBJ2-7|TRBV7-9
ASSYAGVGAYEQY
>TRBJ2-7|TRBV6-5
ASSYKTGRTYEQY
>TRBJ1-3|TRBV5-6
ASSLKSGNTIY
>TRBJ2-1|TRBV5-4
ASSPAGNEQF
>TRBJ1-5|TRBV19
ASSARDRAYSNQPQH
>TRBJ2-5|TRBV5-1
ASSLAGTLDGETQY
>TRBJ1-1|TRBV5-1
ASSPSAGAEAF
>TRBJ1-5|TRBV6-5
ASSPRQGSNQPQH
>TRBJ2-1|TRBV5-1
ASSFNPERGQF
>TRBJ2-2|TRBV7-9
ASSLVQAGELF
>TRBJ2-1|TRBV28
ASSLPARGGSYLNEQF
>TRBJ2-5|TRBV10-3
AVRDSGETQY
>TRBJ2-1|TRBV6-5
ASTGGSYNEQF
>TRBJ2-6|TRBV7-3
ASSFPRDAFLSGANVLT
>TRBJ1-1|TRBV9
ASSARDGGAEAF
>TRBJ2-6|TRBV19
ASREGLSSGANVLT
>TRBJ2-7|TRBV3-1/TRBV3-2
ASSQKGVHEQY
>TRBJ1-1|TRBV6-2/TRBV6-3
ASSFIQGEVGTEAF
>TRBJ2-6|TRBV3-1/TRBV3-2
ASSPRTGLGSGANVLT
>TRBJ2-3|TRBV9
ASSVVSRDYHTDTQY
>TRBJ1-6|TRBV5-4
ASSKNPNSPLH
>TRBJ1-6|TRBV28
ASSPGTALTPLH
>TRBJ2-5|TRBV5-1
ASSLPTGSAETQY
>TRBJ1-1|TRBV6-5
ASSYYGGGGEAF
>TRBJ2-2|TRBV19
ASKRDYSNTGELF
>TRBJ2-3|TRBV5-6
ASSLVLAGDTQY
>TRBJ1-5|TRBV4-1
ASSQPGTNQPQH
>TRBJ2-1|TRBV25-1
ASSRLAGGPGDNEQF
>TRBJ1-5|TRBV24-1
ATSESAGSNQPQH
>TRBJ1-1|TRBV18
ASSPLTGGAKTEAF
>TRBJ1-1|TRBV2
ASSEVVGQGNTEAF
>TRBJ1-2|TRBV6-2/TRBV6-3
ASSRPRQGAGYGYT
>TRBJ1-2|TRBV28
ASSEDRVYT
>TRBJ1-2|TRBV25-1
ASSETPGTVYGYT
>TRBJ1-2|TRBV7-2
ASSRTGNYGYT
>TRBJ1-1|TRBV20-1
SALDITEAF
>TRBJ2-3|TRBV5-6
ASSGGESTDTQY
>TRBJ2-1|TRBV5-1
ASSPNALGGGNEQF
>TRBJ1-1|TRBV19
ASSISRNTEAF
>TRBJ2-3|TRBV18
ASSSEVGGTDTQY
>TRBJ1-6|TRBV7-3
ASSLTGQSSPLH
>TRBJ1-1|TRBV7-9
ASSWGQGDEAF
>TRBJ1-6|TRBV27
ASSPRDTRSPLH
>TRBJ1-3|TRBV2
ASSESPSSGNTIY
>TRBJ1-1|TRBV7-3
ASSLWGGRDEAF
>TRBJ2-7|TRBV18
ASSRQGYEQY
>TRBJ1-1|TRBV7-2
ASAGPPLNTEAF
>TRBJ2-1|TRBV5-1
ASSLAVGNEQF
>TRBJ1-2|TRBV5-6
ASSLWGLRYGYT
>TRBJ2-5|TRBV18
ASSPSLGVAGGETQY
>TRBJ2-2|TRBV18
ASSPGNRGRSTGELF
>TRBJ2-1|TRBV27
ASRVAGGPGEQF
>TRBJ1-5|TRBV10-2
ASSALGGQPQH